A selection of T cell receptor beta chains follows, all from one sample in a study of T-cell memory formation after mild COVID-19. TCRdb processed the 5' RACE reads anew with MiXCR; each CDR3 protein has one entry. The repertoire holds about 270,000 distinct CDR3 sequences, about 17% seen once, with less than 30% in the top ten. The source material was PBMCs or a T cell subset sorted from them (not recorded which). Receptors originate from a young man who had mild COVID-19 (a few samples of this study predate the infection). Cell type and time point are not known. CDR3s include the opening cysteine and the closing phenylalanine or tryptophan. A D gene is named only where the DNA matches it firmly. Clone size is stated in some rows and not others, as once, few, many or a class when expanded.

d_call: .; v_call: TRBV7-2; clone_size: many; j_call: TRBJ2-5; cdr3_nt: TGTGCCAGCAGCCTAGTGGGAGGTCGGGTACGAGAGACCCAGTACTTC; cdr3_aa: CASSLVGGRVRETQYF
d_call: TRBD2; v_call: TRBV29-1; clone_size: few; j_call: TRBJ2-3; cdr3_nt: TGCAGCGTTTCTCGGGGACTAGGTAGAGATACGCAGTATTTT; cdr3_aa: CSVSRGLGRDTQYF
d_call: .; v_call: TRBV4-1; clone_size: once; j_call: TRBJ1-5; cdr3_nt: TGCGCCAGCAGCCAATCCGGGGGTAGCAATCAGCCCCAGCATTTT; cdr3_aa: CASSQSGGSNQPQHF
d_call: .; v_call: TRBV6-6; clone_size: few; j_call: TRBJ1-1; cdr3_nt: TGTGCCAGCAGTTACTGGGAGGCTGAAGCTTTCTTT; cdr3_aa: CASSYWEAEAFF
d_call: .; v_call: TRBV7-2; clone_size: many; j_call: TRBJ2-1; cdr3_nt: TGTGCCAGCAGCTTCAGGGGAAGTAATGAGCAGTTCTTC; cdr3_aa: CASSFRGSNEQFF
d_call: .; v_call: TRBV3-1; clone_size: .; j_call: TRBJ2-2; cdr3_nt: TGTGCCAGCAGCCAAGAAACAACAGGGCACACCGGGGAGCTGTTTTTT; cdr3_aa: CASSQETTGHTGELFF
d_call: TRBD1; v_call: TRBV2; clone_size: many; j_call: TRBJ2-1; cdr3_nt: TGTGCCAGCAGTGTGGACAGGGCGCTTTACAATGAGCAGTTCTTC; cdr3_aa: CASSVDRALYNEQFF
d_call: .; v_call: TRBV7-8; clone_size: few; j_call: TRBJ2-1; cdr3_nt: TGTGCCAGCAGCTTAGCAAGGGCATACAATGAGCAGTTCTTC; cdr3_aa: CASSLARAYNEQFF
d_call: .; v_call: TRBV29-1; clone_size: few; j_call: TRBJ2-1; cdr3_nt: TGCAGCGTTGTGGTCCACACCTTCTACAATGAGCAGTTCTTC; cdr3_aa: CSVVVHTFYNEQFF
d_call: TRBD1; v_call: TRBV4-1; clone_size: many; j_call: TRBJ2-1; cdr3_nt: TGCGCCAGCAGCCAAGCATATTACGGACAGGGTCTCGGGGAGCAGTTCTTC; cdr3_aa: CASSQAYYGQGLGEQFF
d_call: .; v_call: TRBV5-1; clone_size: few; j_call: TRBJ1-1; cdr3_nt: TGCGCCAGCAACGAGGACCTTACCCACACTGAAGCTTTCTTT; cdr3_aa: CASNEDLTHTEAFF
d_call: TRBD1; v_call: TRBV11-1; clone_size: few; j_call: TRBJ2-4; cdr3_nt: TGTGCCAGCAGCCCAGACAGGGGGACCAAAAACATTCAGTACTTC; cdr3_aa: CASSPDRGTKNIQYF
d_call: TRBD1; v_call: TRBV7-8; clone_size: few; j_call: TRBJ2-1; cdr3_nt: TGTGCCAGCACCCACCAGGGACAGGGTTCCAGAGAGCAGTTCTTC; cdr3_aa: CASTHQGQGSREQFF
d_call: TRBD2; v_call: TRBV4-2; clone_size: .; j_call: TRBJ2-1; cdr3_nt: TGTGCCAGCAGCCCGACTAGCGGGAGGAGTTTCTCCTACAATGAGCAGTTCTTC; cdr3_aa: CASSPTSGRSFSYNEQFF
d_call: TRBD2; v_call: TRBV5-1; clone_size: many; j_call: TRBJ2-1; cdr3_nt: TGCGCCAGCAGCCACAGCGGGGCTTCTGAGCAGTTCTTC; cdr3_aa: CASSHSGASEQFF
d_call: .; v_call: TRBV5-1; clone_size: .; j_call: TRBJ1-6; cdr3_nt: TGCGCCAGCAGCTTGGTGGGTCGTTCATCCCTCCACTTT; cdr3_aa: CASSLVGRSSLHF
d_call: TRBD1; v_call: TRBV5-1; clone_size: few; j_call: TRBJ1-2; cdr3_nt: TGCGCCAGCAGCCCTACAGGGGGCAAGGACTATGGCTACACCTTC; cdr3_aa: CASSPTGGKDYGYTF
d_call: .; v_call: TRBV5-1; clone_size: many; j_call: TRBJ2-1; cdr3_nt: TGCGCCAGCAGCCCGGGGGAGATCGGGGAGCAGTTCTTC; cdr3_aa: CASSPGEIGEQFF
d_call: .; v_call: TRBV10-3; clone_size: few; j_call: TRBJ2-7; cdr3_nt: TGTGCCATCAGTGGGGGGTTAGTCTACGAGCAGTACTTC; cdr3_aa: CAISGGLVYEQYF
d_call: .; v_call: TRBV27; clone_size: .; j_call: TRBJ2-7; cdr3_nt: TGTGCCAGCAGGCCTACAGGGACCTACGAGCAGTACTTC; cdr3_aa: CASRPTGTYEQYF
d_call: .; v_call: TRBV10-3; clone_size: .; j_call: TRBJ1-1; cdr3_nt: TGTGCCACCGCGAGCGTGGGTCCAGGAAACACTGAAGCTTTCTTT; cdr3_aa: CATASVGPGNTEAFF
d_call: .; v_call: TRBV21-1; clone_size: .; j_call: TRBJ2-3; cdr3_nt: TGTGCCAGCAGCAAAGCGCAGGATACGCAGTATTTT; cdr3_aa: CASSKAQDTQYF
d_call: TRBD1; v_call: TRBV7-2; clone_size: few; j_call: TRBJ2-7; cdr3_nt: TGTGCCAGCAGCTGGGGAGGACAGGGGATATCCTACGAGCAGTACTTC; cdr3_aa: CASSWGGQGISYEQYF
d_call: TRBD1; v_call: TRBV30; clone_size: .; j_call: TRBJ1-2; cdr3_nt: TGTGCCTGGAGCGGACAGGGGGGCTACACCTTC; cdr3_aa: CAWSGQGGYTF
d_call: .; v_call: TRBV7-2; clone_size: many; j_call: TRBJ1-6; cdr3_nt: TGTGCCAGCAGCTTAATGGGAGTAAGCTCACCCCTCCACTTT; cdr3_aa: CASSLMGVSSPLHF
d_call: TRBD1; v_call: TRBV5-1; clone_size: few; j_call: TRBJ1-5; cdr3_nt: TGCGCCAGCAGCACAGGGGATAGCAATCAGCCCCAGCATTTT; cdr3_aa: CASSTGDSNQPQHF
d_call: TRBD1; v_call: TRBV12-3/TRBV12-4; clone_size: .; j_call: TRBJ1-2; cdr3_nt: TGTGCCAGCAGAGGAGACAGGGGAGGGTATGGCTACACCTTC; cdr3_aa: CASRGDRGGYGYTF
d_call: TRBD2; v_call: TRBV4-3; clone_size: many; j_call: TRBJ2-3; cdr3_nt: TGCGCCAGCAGCCAAACTAGCGGAGATACGCAGTATTTT; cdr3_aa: CASSQTSGDTQYF
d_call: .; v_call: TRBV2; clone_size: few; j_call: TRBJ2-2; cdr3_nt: TGTGCCAGCAGTGAGCATACCGCCGGGGAGCTGTTTTTT; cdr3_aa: CASSEHTAGELFF
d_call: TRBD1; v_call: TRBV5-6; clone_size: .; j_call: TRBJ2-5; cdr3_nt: TGTGCCAGCAGCTCCGGACAGGTCGAGACCCAGTACTTC; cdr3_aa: CASSSGQVETQYF
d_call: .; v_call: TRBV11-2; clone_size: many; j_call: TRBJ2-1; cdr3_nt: TGTGCCAGCCGTACGGAGGGTCGCGATGAGCAGTTCTTC; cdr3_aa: CASRTEGRDEQFF
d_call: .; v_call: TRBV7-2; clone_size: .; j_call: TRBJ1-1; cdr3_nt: TGTGTTAGCCGAGAGAACACTGAAGCTTTCTTT; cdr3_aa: CVSRENTEAFF
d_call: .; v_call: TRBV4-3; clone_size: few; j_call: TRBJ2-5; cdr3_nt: TGCGCCAGCAGCCAAGAGTTATCGAGTCAAGAGACCCAGTACTTC; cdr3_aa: CASSQELSSQETQYF
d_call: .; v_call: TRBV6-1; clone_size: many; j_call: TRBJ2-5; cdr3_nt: TGTGCCAGCTCGGGGAATGGGCATCAAGAGACCCAGTACTTC; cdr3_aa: CASSGNGHQETQYF
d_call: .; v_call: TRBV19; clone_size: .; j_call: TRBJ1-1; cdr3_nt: TGTGCCAGTAGTATCGGACAATCGGGCACTGAAGCTTTCTTT; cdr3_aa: CASSIGQSGTEAFF
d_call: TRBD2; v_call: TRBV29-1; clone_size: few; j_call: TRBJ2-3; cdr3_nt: TGCAGCCCCGGGGGGGCAGATACGCAGTATTTT; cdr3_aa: CSPGGADTQYF
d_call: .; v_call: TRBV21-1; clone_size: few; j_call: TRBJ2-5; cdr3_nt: TGTGCCAGCCCTGAATGGCAGGTCGTAGGGGAGACCCAGTACTTC; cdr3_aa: CASPEWQVVGETQYF
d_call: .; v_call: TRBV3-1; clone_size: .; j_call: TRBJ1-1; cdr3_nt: TGTGCCAGCAGCCCTCAGTTGGGGGCGACTGAAGCTTTCTTT; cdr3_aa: CASSPQLGATEAFF
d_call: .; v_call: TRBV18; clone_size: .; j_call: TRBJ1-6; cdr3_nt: TGTGCCAGCTCACCAAAGGGTTTATCACCCCTCCACTTT; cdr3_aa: CASSPKGLSPLHF
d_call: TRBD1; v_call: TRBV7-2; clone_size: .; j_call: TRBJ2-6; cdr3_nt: TGTGCCAGCAGCTTCCGGACAGGGGGCGCTGGGGCCAACGTCCTGACTTTC; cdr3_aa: CASSFRTGGAGANVLTF
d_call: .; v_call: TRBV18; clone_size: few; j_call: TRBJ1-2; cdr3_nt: TGTGCCAGCTCCCCTTCTACAGGGCTCCGCTATGGCTACACCTTC; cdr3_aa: CASSPSTGLRYGYTF
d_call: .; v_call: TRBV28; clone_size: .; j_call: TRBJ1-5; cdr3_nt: TGTGCCAGCAGTCCCCTCGAGGTGGGGGCGCCGCCCCAGCATTTT; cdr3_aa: CASSPLEVGAPPQHF
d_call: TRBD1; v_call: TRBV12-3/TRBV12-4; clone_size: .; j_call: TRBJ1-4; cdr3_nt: TGTGCCAGCAGGCGACAGGGGTTTAGTGAAAAACTGTTTTTT; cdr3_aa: CASRRQGFSEKLFF
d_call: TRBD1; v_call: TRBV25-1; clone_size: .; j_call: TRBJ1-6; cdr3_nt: TGTGCCAGCACCATGACAGGGGGGTATAATTCACCCCTCCACTTT; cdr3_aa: CASTMTGGYNSPLHF